One sample yielded the 4 T cell receptor beta chains listed below, sequenced in a study of T cell repertoires in cytomegalovirus infection. No antigen has been assigned to these receptors. TCRdb fed the reads into MiXCR, producing one record per CDR3 protein. The table has 100,000 to 150,000 distinct CDR3 sequences, roughly 32% seen once. Sequences were derived from CD8+ T cells from cultured PBMCs, sampled from culture after CMV antigen stimulation. Every receptor here comes from a human donor in good health (CMV status not recorded). Some clones in this sample may be carry-over from other donors' samples.

This clonotype was found a few times. V and J are TRBV4-3 and TRBJ2-3; 12 bases agree with TRBD2. This CDR3 spans 17 amino acids. CDR1 LGHNA and CDR2 YSLEER come from the germline V gene. The V and J ends lost 1 base and 4 bases, in that order; junction bases with no gene match: 6. DNA of the CDR3: TGCGCCAGCAGCCAAGTAACTAGCGGGGGGCCGGCAGATACGCAGTATTTT. Protein: CASSQVTSGGPADTQYF.

The gene calls are TRBV5-8 and TRBJ2-7, with D uncertain. The CDR3 sequence is 14 residues long. The germline gives CDR1 SGHTS, CDR2 YDEGEE. V was clipped by 2 bases and J by 3 bases, with 12 bases between them. The CDR3, as DNA: TGTGCCAGCAGCTTAAGAAGCAAAAGCTACGAGCAGTACTTC. It is translated as CASSLRSKSYEQYF.

This clonotype was detected only a few times. The chain combines TRBV9 with TRBJ1-4; D might be TRBD1 (5 bases). Germline-derived CDR1 and CDR2 are SGDLS and YYNGEE. The CDR3 loop spans 16 amino acids. The V end was cut by 4 bases, the J end by 5 bases, with 18 bases between. In nucleotides, the CDR3 is TGTGCCAGCAGCTTTATCCCGGGACTGAAGAATGAAAAACTGTTTTTT. This sequence encodes CASSFIPGLKNEKLFF.

This chain's CDR3 is CASSQAGNTEAFF. Written as DNA, the CDR3 is TGCGCCAGCAGCCAAGCAGGGAACACTGAAGCTTTCTTT. The chain carries TRBV4-1 and TRBJ1-1; D is ambiguous. The V and J ends lost 1 base and 1 base respectively, with 4 bases between them. This CDR3 has 13 residues. From germline, CDR1 is MGHRA and CDR2 YSYEKL.